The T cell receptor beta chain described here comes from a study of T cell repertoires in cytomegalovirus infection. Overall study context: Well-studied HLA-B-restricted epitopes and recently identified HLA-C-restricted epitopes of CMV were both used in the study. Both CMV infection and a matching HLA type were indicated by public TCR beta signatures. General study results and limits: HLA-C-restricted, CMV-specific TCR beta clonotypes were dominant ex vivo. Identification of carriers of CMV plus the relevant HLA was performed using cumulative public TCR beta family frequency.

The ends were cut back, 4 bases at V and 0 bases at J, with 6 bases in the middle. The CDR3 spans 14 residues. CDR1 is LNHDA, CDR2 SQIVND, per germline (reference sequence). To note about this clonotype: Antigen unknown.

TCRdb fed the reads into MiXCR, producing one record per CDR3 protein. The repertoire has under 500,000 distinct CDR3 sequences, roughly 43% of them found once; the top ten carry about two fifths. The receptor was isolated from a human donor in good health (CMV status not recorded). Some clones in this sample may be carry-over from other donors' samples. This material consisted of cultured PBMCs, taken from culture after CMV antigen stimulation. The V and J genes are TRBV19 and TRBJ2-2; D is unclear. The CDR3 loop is CASSTDANTGELFF. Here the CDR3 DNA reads TGTGCCAGTAGTACGGACGCGAACACCGGGGAGCTGTTTTTT.